This T cell receptor beta chain was sequenced in a study of beta chain features in type 1 diabetes. Notes on the study in general: The study notes PCR might favor shorter templates equally in patients and controls.

All of the sorted populations showed purity greater than 98%. Worth noting for this clone: Its antigen is still unknown.

Germline lookup yields CDR1 SGHTA and CDR2 FQGNSA. This CDR3 is built from 16 residues. The germline V and J ends were trimmed by 2 bases and 2 bases, with 12 bases remaining between them. Sequenced material consisted of expressed TCRB transcripts (all of the isolated RNA was reverse transcribed). Assay used: immunoSEQ multiplex PCR; TCRdb lists only in-frame clones, some missing. In the table there are 400,000 to 450,000 clones, over 11% of which are singletons. The rearrangement joins TRBV7-2 to TRBJ1-4; unclear D gene. Sequencing used naive CD4+ T cells from blood. The TCR comes from a man under 40 in good health. This CDR3 is CASSLPPAATNEKLFF. The CDR3 DNA reads TGTGCCAGCAGCTTACCCCCGGCAGCTACTAATGAAAAACTGTTTTTT.